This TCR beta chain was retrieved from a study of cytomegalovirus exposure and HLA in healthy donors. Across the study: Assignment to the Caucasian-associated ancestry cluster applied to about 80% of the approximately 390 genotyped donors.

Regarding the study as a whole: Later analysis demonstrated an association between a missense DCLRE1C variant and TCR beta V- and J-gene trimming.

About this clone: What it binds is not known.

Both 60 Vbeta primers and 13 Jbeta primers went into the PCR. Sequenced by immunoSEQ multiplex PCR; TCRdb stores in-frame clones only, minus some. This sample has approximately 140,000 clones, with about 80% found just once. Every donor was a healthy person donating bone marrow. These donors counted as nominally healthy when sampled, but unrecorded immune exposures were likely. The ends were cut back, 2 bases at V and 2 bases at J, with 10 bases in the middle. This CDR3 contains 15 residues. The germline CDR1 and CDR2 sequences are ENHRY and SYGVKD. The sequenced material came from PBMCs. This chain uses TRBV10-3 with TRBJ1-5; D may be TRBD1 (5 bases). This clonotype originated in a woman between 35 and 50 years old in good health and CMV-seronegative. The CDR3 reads CAISEQGIGNQPQHF. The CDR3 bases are TGTGCCATCAGTGAGCAGGGTATAGGCAATCAGCCCCAGCATTTT.